This T cell receptor (beta chain) was profiled in a study of somatic mutations in cytotoxic T cells in rheumatoid arthritis. Findings and limits, study-wide: Significant differences in CD8+ T-cell clonality were not found between rheumatoid arthritis patients and healthy controls (age-matched).

Notes on this clone: Its antigen remains unidentified.

TCRdb's copy holds only in-frame clones and misses some; the assay was immunoSEQ multiplex PCR. The sample has over 3,000 clones, roughly 74% seen once; the top ten hold under 30%. Germline lookup yields CDR1 SNHLY and CDR2 FYNNEI. The CDR3 loop spans 10 amino acids. The ends were cut back, 4 bases at V and 8 bases at J, with 5 bases in the middle. The chain joins TRBV2 to TRBJ1-1; the D is unclear. The receptor was isolated from an adult with rheumatoid arthritis. Source material: CD8+ T cells sorted from blood. The CDR3 region has the DNA TGTGCCAGCAGTGTGGGAGAAGCTTTCTTT. It is translated as CASSVGEAFF.